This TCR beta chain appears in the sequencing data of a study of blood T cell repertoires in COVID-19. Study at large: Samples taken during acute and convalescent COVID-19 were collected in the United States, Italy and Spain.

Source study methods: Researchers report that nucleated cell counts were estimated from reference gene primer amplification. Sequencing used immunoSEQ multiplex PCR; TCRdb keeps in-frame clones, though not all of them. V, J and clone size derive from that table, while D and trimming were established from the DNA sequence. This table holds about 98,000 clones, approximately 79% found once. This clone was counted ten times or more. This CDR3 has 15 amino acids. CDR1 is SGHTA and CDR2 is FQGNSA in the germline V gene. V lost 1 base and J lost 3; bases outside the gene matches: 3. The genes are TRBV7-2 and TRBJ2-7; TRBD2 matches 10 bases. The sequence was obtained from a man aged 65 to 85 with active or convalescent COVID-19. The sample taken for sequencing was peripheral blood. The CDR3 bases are TGTGCCAGCAGCTTAGTACTAGCGGGGAACTACGAGCAGTACTTC. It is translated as CASSLVLAGNYEQYF.